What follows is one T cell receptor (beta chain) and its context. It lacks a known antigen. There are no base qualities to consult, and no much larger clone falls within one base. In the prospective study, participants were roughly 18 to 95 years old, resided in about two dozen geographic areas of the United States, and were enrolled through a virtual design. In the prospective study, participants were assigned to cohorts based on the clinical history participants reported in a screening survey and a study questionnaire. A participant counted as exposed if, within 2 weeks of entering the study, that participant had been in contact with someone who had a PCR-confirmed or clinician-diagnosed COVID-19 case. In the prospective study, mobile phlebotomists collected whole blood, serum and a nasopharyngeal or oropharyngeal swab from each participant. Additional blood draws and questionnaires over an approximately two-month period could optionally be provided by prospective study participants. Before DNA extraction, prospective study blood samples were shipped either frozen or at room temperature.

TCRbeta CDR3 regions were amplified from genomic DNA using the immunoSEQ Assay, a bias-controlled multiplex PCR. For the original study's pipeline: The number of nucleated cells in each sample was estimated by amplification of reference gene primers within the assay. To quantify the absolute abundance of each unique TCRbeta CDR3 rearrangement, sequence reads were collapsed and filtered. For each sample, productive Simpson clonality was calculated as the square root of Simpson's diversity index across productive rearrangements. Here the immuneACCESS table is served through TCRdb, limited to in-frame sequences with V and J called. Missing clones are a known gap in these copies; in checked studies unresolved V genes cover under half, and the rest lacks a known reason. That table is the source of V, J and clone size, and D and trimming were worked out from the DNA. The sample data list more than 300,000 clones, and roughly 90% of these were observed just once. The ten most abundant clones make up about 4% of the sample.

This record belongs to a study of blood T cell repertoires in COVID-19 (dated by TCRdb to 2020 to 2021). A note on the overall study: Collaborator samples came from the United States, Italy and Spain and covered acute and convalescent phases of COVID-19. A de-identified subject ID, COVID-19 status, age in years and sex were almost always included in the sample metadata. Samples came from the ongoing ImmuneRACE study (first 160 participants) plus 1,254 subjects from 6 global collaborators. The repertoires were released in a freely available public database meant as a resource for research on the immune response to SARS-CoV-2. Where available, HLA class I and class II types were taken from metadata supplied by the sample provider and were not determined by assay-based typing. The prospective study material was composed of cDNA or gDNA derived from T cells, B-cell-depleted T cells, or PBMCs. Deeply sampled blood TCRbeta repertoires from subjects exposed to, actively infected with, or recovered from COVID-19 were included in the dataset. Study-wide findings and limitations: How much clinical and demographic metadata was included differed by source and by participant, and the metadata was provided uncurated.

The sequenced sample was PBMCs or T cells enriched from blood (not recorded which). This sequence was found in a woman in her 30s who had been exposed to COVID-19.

Read as DNA, the sequence is TGTGCCAGCAGCCCTGGACAGGGACTCTACGAGCAGTACTTC. Translated, it gives CASSPGQGLYEQYF. The V gene is TRBV7-3 and the J gene is TRBJ2-7; 8 middle bases align to TRBD1. The CDR3 spans 14 residues, from the cysteine through the phenylalanine. The only DNA kept is the CDR3, 42 bases in frame from the first base. Unmatched junction bases come to 6, with V trimmed by 5 bases and J by 3 bases. The germline V gene gives CDR1 as SGHTA and CDR2 as FQGTGA. With the portions outside the CDR3 filled from the reference TRBV7-3 and TRBJ2-7 genes, the complete variable region becomes GAGVSQTPSNKVTEKGKYVELRCDPISGHTALYWYRQSLGQGPEFLIYFQGTGAADDSGLPNDRFFAVRPEGSVSTLKIQRTERGDSAVYLCASSPGQGLYEQYFGPGTRLTVT.